Listed below are T cell receptor beta chains from one sample, sequenced in a study of cytomegalovirus exposure and HLA in healthy donors. Profiling relied on immunoSEQ multiplex PCR, and the TCRdb table lists in-frame clones only, not all of them. The top ten hold approximately 2% of the sample, which has 140,000 or so clones, around a tenth seen once. The sample comprised PBMCs. The source is a male donor in good health and CMV-seronegative. Both conserved end residues are part of each CDR3. Each record gives: J gene, V gene, D gene, clone size, CDR3 DNA, CDR3 protein. D genes are given only for firm matches. Where a row states a size, it is once, few, many or the class of an expanded clone; other rows omit it.

TRBJ1-4,TRBV28,-,-,TGTGCCAGCAGTCAAGACAGAGTGAAAGAAAAACTGTTTTTT,CASSQDRVKEKLFF
TRBJ1-1,TRBV19,-,-,TGTGCCACTTTTCCGGAGGCGGGAACTGAAGCTTTCTTT,CATFPEAGTEAFF
TRBJ1-1,TRBV28,-,few,TGTGCCAGCAGTTTTAAGAGGACTGAAGCTTTCTTT,CASSFKRTEAFF
TRBJ2-6,TRBV19,TRBD2,-,TGTGCCAGTAGTCAGGGACTAGTGGTTGGGGCCAACGTCCTGACTTTC,CASSQGLVVGANVLTF
TRBJ2-5,TRBV6-6,TRBD1,few,TGTGCCAGCAGTTTAACGACAGGGTACGGGGAGACCCAGTACTTC,CASSLTTGYGETQYF
TRBJ1-2,TRBV28,-,few,TGTGCCAGCAGTCCCGAGTTTTATGGCTACACCTTC,CASSPEFYGYTF
TRBJ2-1,TRBV7-9,TRBD1,few,TGTGCCAGCCGGGACAGGGAATACAATGAGCAGTTCTTC,CASRDREYNEQFF
TRBJ2-1,TRBV29-1,TRBD2,few,TGCAGCGTCCGGAGCGGGACGATGTACAATGAGCAGTTCTTC,CSVRSGTMYNEQFF
TRBJ2-1,TRBV2,-,few,TGTGCCAGCAAAGGACAGTTCAATGAGCAGTTCTTC,CASKGQFNEQFF
TRBJ2-3,TRBV7-2,-,-,TGTGCCAGCAGCACCTGGACTCCAGACACAGATACGCAGTATTTT,CASSTWTPDTDTQYF
TRBJ1-5,TRBV28,-,once,TGTGCCAGCAGTTTATATTCTATGGCGGGGGGCACGAGGGGGAATCAGCCCCAGCATTTT,CASSLYSMAGGTRGNQPQHF
TRBJ1-4,TRBV29-1,TRBD1,-,TGCAGCGTTGAAGAAGGGACAGGGGCTGAAAAACTGTTTTTT,CSVEEGTGAEKLFF
TRBJ2-7,TRBV29-1,-,few,TGCAGCGTTCTAGGCACTGGCTACGAGCAGTACTTC,CSVLGTGYEQYF
TRBJ2-3,TRBV5-1,-,few,TGCGCCAGCAGTCCCCAAGCGCCCACAGATACGCAGTATTTT,CASSPQAPTDTQYF
TRBJ2-3,TRBV7-2,TRBD2,-,TGTGCCAGCAGCTTAGGGACTAGCGGTAGCACAGATACGCAGTATTTT,CASSLGTSGSTDTQYF
TRBJ1-2,TRBV6-6,TRBD1,once,TGTGCCAGCAGCCCCGGGACAGCTGGAGCCTATGGCTACACCTTC,CASSPGTAGAYGYTF
TRBJ1-1,TRBV28,-,-,TGTGCCAGCAGTAGAGGGGGGAACACTGAAGCTTTCTTT,CASSRGGNTEAFF
TRBJ1-5,TRBV2,TRBD1,-,TGTGCCAGCAGGGGACAGGTCAATCAGCCCCAGCATTTT,CASRGQVNQPQHF
TRBJ2-1,TRBV7-2,-,few,TGTGCCAGCAGCTTAGTTTCCGGTGAGCAGTTCTTC,CASSLVSGEQFF
TRBJ1-3,TRBV5-1,-,-,TGCGCCAGCAGCTTTACAGGAAGCTCTGGAAACACCATATATTTT,CASSFTGSSGNTIYF
TRBJ2-1,TRBV6-1,TRBD1,-,TGTGCCAGCAGTGAAGCTACCGAACAGGGGGCCACCTACAATGAGCAGTTCTTC,CASSEATEQGATYNEQFF
TRBJ1-1,TRBV6-5,-,few,TGTGCCAGCAGTCAAGAAGGAGTTCCGAACACTGAAGCTTTCTTT,CASSQEGVPNTEAFF
TRBJ2-3,TRBV19,TRBD1,few,TGTGCCAGTAGTTTTACAGGGGTAGTAGATACGCAGTATTTT,CASSFTGVVDTQYF
TRBJ2-3,TRBV2,TRBD2,-,TGTGCCAGCAGCGCACCTAGCGGGAGAGGGACAGATACGCAGTATTTT,CASSAPSGRGTDTQYF
TRBJ2-4,TRBV4-2,TRBD2,few,TGTGCCAGCAGCCAACCCGGGACTAGCGGGGAAATTCAGTACTTC,CASSQPGTSGEIQYF
TRBJ1-6,TRBV18,-,-,TGTGCCAGCTCACCGACAGGATCAGGCTATAATTCACCCCTCCACTTT,CASSPTGSGYNSPLHF
TRBJ2-3,TRBV5-4,TRBD1,few,TGTGCCAGCAGTTATGGGACAGGGTTTCAAGATACGCAGTATTTT,CASSYGTGFQDTQYF
TRBJ1-1,TRBV29-1,-,few,TGCAGCGCCCGGGGGGGCGGCACTGAAGCTTTCTTT,CSARGGGTEAFF
TRBJ2-7,TRBV5-1,TRBD1,-,TGCGCCAGCAGCTCAGGACAGGGATACGAGCAGTACTTC,CASSSGQGYEQYF
TRBJ2-3,TRBV28,TRBD2,-,TGTGCCAGCAGTCCTGGGACTAGCGGGGCAACTAGCACAGATACGCAGTATTTT,CASSPGTSGATSTDTQYF
TRBJ2-7,TRBV19,TRBD2,few,TGTGCCAGTAGTATGTTTCGGGAGGGCTACGAGCAGTACTTC,CASSMFREGYEQYF
TRBJ2-3,TRBV7-9,-,few,TGTGCCAGCAGCTTAGCGGGCAGAAGCACAGATACGCAGTATTTT,CASSLAGRSTDTQYF
TRBJ1-1,TRBV29-1,-,-,TGCAGCGTTGAAGAGGACAAGAACACTGAAGCCTTCTTT,CSVEEDKNTEAFF
TRBJ2-1,TRBV5-1,-,-,TGCGCCAGCAGCCCCGGAAGGGGCCACGGCTCGGGTGAGCAGTTCTTC,CASSPGRGHGSGEQFF
TRBJ1-3,TRBV6-5,-,few,TGTGCCAGCGGCAGGGCTGCGGGAAACACCATATATTTT,CASGRAAGNTIYF
TRBJ2-1,TRBV28,TRBD1,-,TGTGCCAGCAGTTTGTGGACAGGGGGCTTCAATGAGCAGTTCTTC,CASSLWTGGFNEQFF
TRBJ2-3,TRBV6-7,-,few,TGTGCCAGCAGGGGCGGGGCCTTTGACACAGATACGCAGTATTTT,CASRGGAFDTDTQYF